A single T cell receptor (beta chain) is shown here with its context. The data belong to a study of blood T cell repertoires in COVID-19. Trimming at V came to 1 base and at J to 9 bases, leaving 11 bases not matched to a gene. This CDR3 has 16 amino acids. Germline loops: CDR1 SGHTA, CDR2 FQGNSA. Produced via immunoSEQ multiplex PCR; TCRdb's table is partial and in-frame only. The sample includes 150,000 to 200,000 clones, around 85% seen only once; the top ten take around 9.9%. The rearrangement uses TRBV7-2 and TRBJ2-5; 10 nucleotides line up with TRBD2. The sequenced sample consisted of peripheral blood. The receptor was isolated from a woman aged 55-75 years with COVID-19, enrolled during active disease. In nucleotides, the CDR3 is TGTGCCAGCAGCTTAGGACTAGCGGGTTCCCGGCAGGCCCAGTACTTC. It is translated as CASSLGLAGSRQAQYF.